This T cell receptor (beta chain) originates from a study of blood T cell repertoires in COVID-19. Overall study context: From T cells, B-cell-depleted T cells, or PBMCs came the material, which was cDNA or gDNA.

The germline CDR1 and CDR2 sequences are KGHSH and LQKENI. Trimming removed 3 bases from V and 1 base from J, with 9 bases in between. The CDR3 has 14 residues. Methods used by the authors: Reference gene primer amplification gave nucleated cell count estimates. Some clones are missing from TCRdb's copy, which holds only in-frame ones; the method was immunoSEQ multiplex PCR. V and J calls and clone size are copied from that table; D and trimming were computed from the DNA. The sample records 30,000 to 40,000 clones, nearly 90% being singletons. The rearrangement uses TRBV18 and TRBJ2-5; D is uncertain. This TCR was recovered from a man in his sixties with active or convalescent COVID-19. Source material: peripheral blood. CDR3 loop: CASSPYSPQETQYF. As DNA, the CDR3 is TGTGCCAGCTCACCGTACAGTCCCCAAGAGACCCAGTACTTC. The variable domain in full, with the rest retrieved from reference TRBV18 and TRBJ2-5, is NAGVMQNPRHLVRRRGQEARLRCSPMKGHSHVYWYRQLPEEGLKFMVYLQKENIIDESGMPKERFSAEFPKEGPSILRIQQVVRGDSAAYFCASSPYSPQETQYFGPGTRLLVL.